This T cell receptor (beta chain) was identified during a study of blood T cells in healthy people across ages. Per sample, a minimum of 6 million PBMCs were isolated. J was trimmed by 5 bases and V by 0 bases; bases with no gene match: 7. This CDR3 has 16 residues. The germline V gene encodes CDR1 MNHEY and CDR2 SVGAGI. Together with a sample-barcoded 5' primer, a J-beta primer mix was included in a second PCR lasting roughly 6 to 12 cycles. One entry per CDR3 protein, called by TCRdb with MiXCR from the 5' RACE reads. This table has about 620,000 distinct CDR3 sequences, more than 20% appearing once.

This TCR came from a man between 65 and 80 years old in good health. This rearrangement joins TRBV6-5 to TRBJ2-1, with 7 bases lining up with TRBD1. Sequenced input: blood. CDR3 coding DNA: TGTGCCAGCAGTTACTCGATCGGGACAGCAAACAATGAGCAGTTCTTC. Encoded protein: CASSYSIGTANNEQFF.